This T cell receptor (beta chain) stems from a study of cytomegalovirus exposure and HLA in healthy donors. Overall study results and limits: Cytomegalovirus association was assigned to about 150 TCR beta chains.

The repertoire was sequenced with immunoSEQ multiplex PCR; TCRdb's copy has only in-frame clones and lacks some. The sample contains around 130,000 clones, roughly 90% of which appear only once. As regards this clone: The antigen is unknown.

The germline gives CDR1 MNHEY, CDR2 SMNVEV (reference sequence). This CDR3 contains 15 residues. The V gene lost 4 bases and the J gene lost 4 bases, with 17 bases spanning the gap. The chain joins TRBV27 to TRBJ2-7, with D possibly being TRBD1 (5 bases). This TCR was recovered from a man aged 25 to 40 in good health and CMV-seronegative. Sequencing was carried out using PBMCs. CDR3 nucleotides: TGTGCCAGCAGTTACGGCGCAGGGTCCGGATACGAGCAGTACTTC. Its protein product is CASSYGAGSGYEQYF.